Listed here are 19 T cell receptor beta chains from one sample, sequenced in a study of Tregs in tolerant kidney transplant recipients. Some clones are missing from TCRdb's copy, which holds only in-frame ones; the method was immunoSEQ multiplex PCR. The sample has some 69,000 clones, about four fifths seen once. Material for sequencing was CD4+ T cells from blood. These receptors were obtained from a human donor in good health.

This clone was counted a few times. V gene TRBV11-3 combines with J gene TRBJ2-5; possibly TRBD2 for D (5 bases). The CDR3 runs 14 residues. The V gene's germline CDR1 is SGHNT and CDR2 YENEEA. V was pared by 5 bases and J by 4 bases, with 14 bases between. This chain's CDR3 is CASSPARGGETQYF. For the CDR3, the DNA is TGTGCCAGCAGCCCCGCGAGAGGAGGAGAGACCCAGTACTTC.

This sequence joins TRBV7-9 and TRBJ1-2, with TRBD1 matching 10 bases. This CDR3 region has 16 residues. CDR1 and CDR2 from the germline V gene are SEHNR and FQNEAQ (reference sequence). The J segment lost 1 base and the V segment lost 4 bases, leaving 6 bases of the junction unmatched. The CDR3 region has the DNA TGTGCCAGCAGCTCTATCCGGGACAGGGGTAACTATGGCTACACCTTC. It codes for CASSSIRDRGNYGYTF.

This clone is medium-sized within its sample. Other DNA sequences from this sample encode an identical CDR3 as well. The V call is TRBV5-1, the J call TRBJ2-1; D is unclear. Germline V gene lookup returns CDR1 SGHRS and CDR2 YFSETQ. The CDR3 has 13 residues. The V gene lost 7 bases and the J gene lost 9 bases, with 17 bases spanning the gap. DNA for the CDR3: TGCGCCAGCGGTCTTGACGGGCGCGGTGAGCAGTTCTTC. It yields the protein CASGLDGRGEQFF.

This chain uses TRBV7-2 with TRBJ1-1, with TRBD1 as a possible D gene (5 bases). This CDR3 contains 15 residues. V dropped 4 bases and J dropped 4 bases, with 16 bases sitting between them. Germline loops: CDR1 SGHTA, CDR2 FQGNSA. The CDR3 reads CASSSDGRGITEAFF. CDR3 sequence (DNA): TGTGCCAGCAGCTCCGACGGGAGGGGCATCACTGAAGCTTTCTTT.

This clone was recorded a few times. The J gene is TRBJ2-7, the V gene TRBV7-6; D not resolved. This CDR3 has 13 residues. CDR1 and CDR2 from the germline V gene are SGHVS and FNYEAQ. Trimming removed 1 base from V and 3 bases from J, with 7 bases in between. The CDR3 region has the DNA TGTGCCAGCAGCTTAGACAGCTTCTACGAGCAGTACTTC. Its protein product is CASSLDSFYEQYF.

To note about this clone: Other DNA sequences in this specimen translate into the identical CDR3. The chain has TRBV5-1 and TRBJ1-1, with 8 positions matching TRBD1. Germline loops: CDR1 SGHRS, CDR2 YFSETQ. V lost 4 bases to trimming and J lost 1 base; unmatched junction nucleotides: 3. This CDR3 region has 14 residues. This CDR3 is CASSGQGGNTEAFF. CDR3 in DNA: TGCGCCAGCAGCGGACAGGGAGGGAACACTGAAGCTTTCTTT.

V usage is TRBV19 and J usage is TRBJ1-5; D is possibly TRBD1 (5 bases). V was clipped by 1 base and J by 5 bases, with 6 bases between them. The CDR3 is 13 residues long. Germline CDR1 and CDR2: LNHDA and SQIVND (reference sequence). The CDR3 reads CASSIVGDQPQHF. Here the CDR3 DNA reads TGTGCCAGTAGTATAGTAGGGGATCAGCCCCAGCATTTT.

The V gene is TRBV10-3, the J gene TRBJ2-1; 7 bases line up with TRBD2. This CDR3 contains 16 residues. V trimming: 2 bases; J trimming: 2 bases; junction bases outside the gene matches: 6. Germline V CDR1 and CDR2: ENHRY, SYGVKD. CDR3 DNA sequence: TGTGCCATCAGTGAGGGACTAGGAAGACCCTACAATGAGCAGTTCTTC. It translates to CAISEGLGRPYNEQFF.

This clone came up a few times. The chain employs TRBV5-1 and TRBJ1-5, with D hard to call. V shed 0 bases and J shed 1 base, with 2 bases lying between them. Per the germline V gene, CDR1 is SGHRS and CDR2 is YFSETQ. This CDR3 region has 13 residues. The CDR3 sequence is CASSLGSNQPQHF. CDR3 nucleotide sequence: TGCGCCAGCAGCTTGGGCAGCAATCAGCCCCAGCATTTT.

The chain joins TRBV5-6 to TRBJ2-5, with a tentative D call TRBD1 (6 bases). V was cut by 0 bases and J by 2 bases, with 14 bases left in between. The CDR3 runs 16 residues. In germline, CDR1 is SGHDT, CDR2 YYEEEE. CDR3 coding DNA: TGTGCCAGCAGCTTGGGGGGGCCCGCAATTCAAGAGACCCAGTACTTC. It translates to CASSLGGPAIQETQYF.

The rearrangement uses TRBV6-6 and TRBJ2-5; 7 bases line up with TRBD2. After removal of 2 bases from V and 2 bases from J, the junction contained 5 bases not matched to a gene. CDR1 is MNHNY and CDR2 is SVGAGI in the germline V gene (reference sequence). The CDR3 is made up of 15 amino acids. DNA of the CDR3: TGTGCCAGCAGTTACGGAAGTAGCGGGCAAGAGACCCAGTACTTC. Its protein product is CASSYGSSGQETQYF.

With regard to this clone: The same CDR3 is also encoded by other DNA sequences in this sample. The gene calls are TRBV11-3 and TRBJ2-7; D unresolved. Germline CDR1 SGHNT, CDR2 YENEEA. V was clipped by 0 bases and J by 2 bases, with 8 bases between them. This CDR3 comprises 14 residues. This CDR3 is CASSLDRAAYEQYF. CDR3 DNA: TGTGCCAGCAGCTTAGATCGGGCTGCCTACGAGCAGTACTTC.

In this sample, this clone turned up once. The gene calls are TRBV2 and TRBJ1-2; 9 nucleotides line up with TRBD1. The CDR3 consists of 15 residues. Germline V gene lookup returns CDR1 SNHLY and CDR2 FYNNEI. The ends lost 5 bases at V and 6 bases at J; junction bases unmatched: 10. CDR3 in amino acids: CASSMGQGGSDGYTF. In DNA form, the CDR3 reads TGTGCCAGCAGTATGGGACAGGGAGGATCAGATGGCTACACCTTC.

J is TRBJ1-4 and V is TRBV6-6; 8 bases match TRBD1. The trim removed 6 bases at V and 8 bases at J, leaving 11 bases unmatched. This CDR3 comprises 15 residues. Germline-derived CDR1 and CDR2 are MNHNY and SVGAGI (reference sequence). Written as DNA, the CDR3 is TGTGCCAGCAGCGGTGGACAGGGCGGGAGGGAAAAACTGTTTTTT. Translated: CASSGGQGGREKLFF.

V usage is TRBV6-5 and J usage is TRBJ1-1, with unresolved D. Germline V lookup: CDR1 MNHEY, CDR2 SVGAGI. Trimming stripped 0 bases from V and 2 bases from J, with 7 bases between. This CDR3 contains 14 residues. DNA for the CDR3: TGTGCCAGCAGTTACTCGATTTTAAACACTGAAGCTTTCTTT. Amino acid sequence: CASSYSILNTEAFF.

This rearrangement joins TRBV19 to TRBJ2-7, with 9 bases aligning to TRBD2. Germline trimming cut 3 bases from V and 5 bases from J; bases unmatched to any gene: 26. CDR1 LNHDA and CDR2 SQIVND come from the germline V gene (reference sequence). The CDR3 contains 21 residues. CDR3 amino acids: CASSIVGYRGGRAPLGNEQYF. The CDR3 nucleotides are TGTGCCAGTAGTATTGTCGGGTATCGCGGCGGGAGGGCCCCATTGGGAAACGAGCAGTACTTC.

This CDR3 reads CASSARPTGTDTQYF. As DNA, the CDR3 is TGTGCCAGCAGCGCCCGGCCCACAGGCACAGATACGCAGTATTTT. This chain joins TRBV9 and TRBJ2-3; D not certain. The germline V gene encodes CDR1 SGDLS and CDR2 YYNGEE. The ends were cut back, 3 bases at V and 1 base at J, with 12 bases in the middle. This CDR3 comprises 15 residues. Looking up the rest from reference TRBV9 and TRBJ2-3 gives the full variable domain: DSGVTQTPKHLITATGQRVTLRCSPRSGDLSVYWYQQSLDQGLQFLIQYYNGEERAKGNILERFSAQQFPDLHSELNLSSLELGDSALYFCASSARPTGTDTQYFGPGTRLTVL.

The rearrangement joins TRBV19 to TRBJ1-2; D ambiguous. Germline CDR1 reads LNHDA; CDR2 reads SQIVND (reference sequence). This CDR3 has 12 residues. V was shortened by 3 bases and J by 7 bases, with 9 bases between the two germline ends. CDR3 residues: CASSIMGSGYTF. CDR3 sequence (DNA): TGTGCCAGTAGTATCATGGGTAGTGGCTACACCTTC.

The genes are TRBV18 and TRBJ2-7; TRBD1 aligns across 7 bases. Trimming at V came to 3 bases and at J to 2 bases, leaving 7 bases not matched to a gene. Germline V gene lookup returns CDR1 KGHSH and CDR2 LQKENI. The CDR3 spans 15 residues. CDR3 in amino acids: CASSPGTDVTYEQYF. The DNA for the CDR3 is TGTGCCAGCTCACCCGGGACAGACGTTACCTACGAGCAGTACTTC.